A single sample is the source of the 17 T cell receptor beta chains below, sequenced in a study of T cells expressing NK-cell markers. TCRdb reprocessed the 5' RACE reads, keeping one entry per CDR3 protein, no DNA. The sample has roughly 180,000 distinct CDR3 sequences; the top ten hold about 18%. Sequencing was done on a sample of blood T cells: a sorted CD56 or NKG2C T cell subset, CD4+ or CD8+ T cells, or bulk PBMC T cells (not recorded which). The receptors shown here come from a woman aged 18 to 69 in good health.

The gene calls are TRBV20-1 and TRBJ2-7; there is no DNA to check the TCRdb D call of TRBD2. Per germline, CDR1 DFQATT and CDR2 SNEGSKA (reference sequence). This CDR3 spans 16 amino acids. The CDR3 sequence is CSARDRRLAGAYEQYF.

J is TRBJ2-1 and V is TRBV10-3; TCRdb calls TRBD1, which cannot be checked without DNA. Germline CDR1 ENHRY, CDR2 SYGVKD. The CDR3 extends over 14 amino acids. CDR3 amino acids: CAISEGGRYNEQFF.

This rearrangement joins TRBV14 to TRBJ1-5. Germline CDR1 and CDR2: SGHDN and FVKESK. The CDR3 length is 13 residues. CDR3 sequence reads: CASSQGSNQPQHF.

The CDR3 loop reads CASSLRQEPRTEAFF. V and J are TRBV7-2 and TRBJ1-1; the D gene TCRdb calls, TRBD1, cannot be checked with no DNA. The CDR3 totals 15 residues. Looked up from germline, CDR1 is SGHTA and CDR2 is FQGNSA.

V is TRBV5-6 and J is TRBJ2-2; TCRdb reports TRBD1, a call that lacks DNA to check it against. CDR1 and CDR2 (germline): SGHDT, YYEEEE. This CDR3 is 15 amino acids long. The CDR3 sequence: CASSGTGTGSGELFF.

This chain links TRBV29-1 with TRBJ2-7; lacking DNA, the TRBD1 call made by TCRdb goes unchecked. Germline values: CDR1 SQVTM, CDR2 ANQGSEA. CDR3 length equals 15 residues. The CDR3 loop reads CSVLTGTGLSYEQYF.

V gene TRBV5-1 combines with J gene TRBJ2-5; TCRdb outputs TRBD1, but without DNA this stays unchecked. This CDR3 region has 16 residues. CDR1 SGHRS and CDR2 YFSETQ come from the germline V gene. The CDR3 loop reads CASSLEGTGGTKTQYF. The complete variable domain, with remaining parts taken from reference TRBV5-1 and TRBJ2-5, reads KAGVTQTPRYLIKTRGQQVTLSCSPISGHRSVSWYQQTPGQGLQFLFEYFSETQRNKGNFPGRFSGRQFSNSRSEMNVSTLELGDSALYLCASSLEGTGGTKTQYFGPGTRLLVL.

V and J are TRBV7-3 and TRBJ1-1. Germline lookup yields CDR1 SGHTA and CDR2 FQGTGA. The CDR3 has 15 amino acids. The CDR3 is CASSLMIGGNTEAFF. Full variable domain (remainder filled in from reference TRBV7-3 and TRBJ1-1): GAGVSQTPSNKVTEKGKYVELRCDPISGHTALYWYRQSLGQGPEFLIYFQGTGAADDSGLPNDRFFAVRPEGSVSTLKIQRTERGDSAVYLCASSLMIGGNTEAFFGQGTRLTVV.

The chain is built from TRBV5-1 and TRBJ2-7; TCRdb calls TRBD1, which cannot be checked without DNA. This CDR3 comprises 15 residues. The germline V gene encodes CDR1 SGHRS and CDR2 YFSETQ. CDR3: CASSPGAGTNYEQYF.

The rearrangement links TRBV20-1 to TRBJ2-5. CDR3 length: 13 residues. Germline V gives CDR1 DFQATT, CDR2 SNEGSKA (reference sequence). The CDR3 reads CSADTRTQETQYF.

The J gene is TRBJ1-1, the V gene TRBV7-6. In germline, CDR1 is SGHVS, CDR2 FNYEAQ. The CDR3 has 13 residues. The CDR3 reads CASSSTAGTEAFF.

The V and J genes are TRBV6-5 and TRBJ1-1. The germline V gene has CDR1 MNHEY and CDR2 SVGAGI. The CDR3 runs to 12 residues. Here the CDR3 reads CASSPRRGEAFF.

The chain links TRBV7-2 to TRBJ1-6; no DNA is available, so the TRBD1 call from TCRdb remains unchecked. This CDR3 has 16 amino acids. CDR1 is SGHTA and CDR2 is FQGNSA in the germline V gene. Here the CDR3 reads CASSSFNGNRDSPLYF.

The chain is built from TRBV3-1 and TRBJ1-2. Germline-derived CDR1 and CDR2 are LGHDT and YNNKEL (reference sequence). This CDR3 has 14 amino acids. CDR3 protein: CASSQGKGNYGYTF. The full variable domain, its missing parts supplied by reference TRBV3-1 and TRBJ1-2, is DTAVSQTPKYLVTQMGNDKSIKCEQNLGHDTMYWYKQDSKKFLKIMFSYNNKELIINETVPNRFSPKSPDKAHLNLHINSLELGDSAVYFCASSQGKGNYGYTFGSGTRLTVV.

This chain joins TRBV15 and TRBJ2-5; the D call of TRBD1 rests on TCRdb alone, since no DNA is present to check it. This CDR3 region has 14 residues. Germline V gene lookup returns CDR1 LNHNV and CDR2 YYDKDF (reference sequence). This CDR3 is CATSGRTGGETQYF.

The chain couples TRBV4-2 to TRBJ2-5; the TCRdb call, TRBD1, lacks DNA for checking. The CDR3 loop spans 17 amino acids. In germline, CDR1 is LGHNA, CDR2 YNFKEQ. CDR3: CASSLAAGQDQQETQYF.

CDR3 residues: CASRPEVAGENSLRHEQYF. This chain joins TRBV2 and TRBJ2-7; the TCRdb call, TRBD2, lacks DNA for checking. The CDR3 extends over 19 amino acids. Germline assignment: CDR1 SNHLY and CDR2 FYNNEI.